A single T cell receptor beta chain is shown here with its context. The antigen remains unidentified. These data are taken from a study of cytomegalovirus exposure and HLA in healthy donors. Whole-study results and caveats: Later findings reportedly placed an Asian-associated ancestry cluster below the approximately 670-donor mean for N-insertions. One cluster of highly shared sequence variants probably arose as a sequencing artifact.

Healthy bone marrow donors made up the donors. Though nominally healthy at sampling, donors likely had unrecorded immune exposures. The CDR3 contains 13 residues. Germline assignment: CDR1 SGHDT and CDR2 YYEEEE. The V and J ends lost 7 bases and 5 bases respectively, with 15 bases between them. Primers: 60 Vbeta forward and 13 Jbeta reverse. The assay was immunoSEQ multiplex PCR, and TCRdb's table has in-frame clones only and misses some. This table holds about 59,000 clones, 65% to 80% found once. The gene calls are TRBV5-6 and TRBJ2-5, with a tentative D call TRBD2 (7 bases). The sequence was collected from a man aged 25 to 40 in good health and CMV-seropositive. Sequenced input: PBMCs. CDR3 loop: CASGRGAWETQYF. The CDR3 bases are TGTGCCAGCGGACGGGGGGCGTGGGAGACCCAGTACTTC.